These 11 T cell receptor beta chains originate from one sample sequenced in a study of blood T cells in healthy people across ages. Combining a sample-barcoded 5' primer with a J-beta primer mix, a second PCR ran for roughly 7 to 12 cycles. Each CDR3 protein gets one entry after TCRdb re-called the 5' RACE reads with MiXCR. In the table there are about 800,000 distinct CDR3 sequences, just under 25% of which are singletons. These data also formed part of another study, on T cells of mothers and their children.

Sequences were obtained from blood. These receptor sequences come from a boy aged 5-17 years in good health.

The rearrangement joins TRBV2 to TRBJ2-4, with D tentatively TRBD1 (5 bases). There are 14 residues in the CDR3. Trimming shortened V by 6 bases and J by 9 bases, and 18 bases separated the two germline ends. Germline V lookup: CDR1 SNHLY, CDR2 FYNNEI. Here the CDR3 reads CASRLQAQISIQYF. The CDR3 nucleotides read TGTGCCAGCAGATTACAGGCCCAGATAAGCATTCAGTACTTC.

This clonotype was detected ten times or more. CDR3 in DNA: TGTGCCAGCAGTCTGGTGGGGGGGGCTAATGAAAAACTGTTTTTT. Its protein product is CASSLVGGANEKLFF. The V gene is TRBV27, the J gene TRBJ1-4; D may be TRBD1 (5 bases). CDR3 length: 15 amino acids. The germline V gene has CDR1 MNHEY and CDR2 SMNVEV (reference sequence). V was cut by 5 bases and J by 3 bases, with 13 bases left in between. Full variable domain (missing parts from reference TRBV27 and TRBJ1-4): EAQVTQNPRYLITVTGKKLTVTCSQNMNHEYMSWYRQDPGLGLRQIYYSMNVEVTDKGDVPEGYKVSRKEKRNFPLILESPSPNQTSLYFCASSLVGGANEKLFFGSGTQLSVL.

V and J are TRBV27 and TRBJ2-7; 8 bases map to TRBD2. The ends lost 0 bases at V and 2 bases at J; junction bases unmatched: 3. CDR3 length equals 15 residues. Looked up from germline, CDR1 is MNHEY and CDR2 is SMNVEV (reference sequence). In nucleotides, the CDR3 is TGTGCCAGCAGTTTATCCCCCGGGAGGGCCTACGAGCAGTACTTC. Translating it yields CASSLSPGRAYEQYF.

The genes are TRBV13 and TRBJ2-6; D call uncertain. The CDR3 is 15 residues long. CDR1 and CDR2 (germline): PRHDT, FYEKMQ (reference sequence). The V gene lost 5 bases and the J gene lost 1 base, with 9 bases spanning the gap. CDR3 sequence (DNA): TGTGCCAGCAGCGAAACGAAATCTGGGGCCAACGTCCTGACTTTC. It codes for CASSETKSGANVLTF.

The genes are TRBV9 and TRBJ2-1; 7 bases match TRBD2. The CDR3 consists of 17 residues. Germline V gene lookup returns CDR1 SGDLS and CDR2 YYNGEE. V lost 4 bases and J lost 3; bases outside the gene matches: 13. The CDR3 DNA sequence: TGTGCCAGCAGCCCGGGAAACTTGGGGGACTACTACAATGAGCAGTTCTTC. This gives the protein CASSPGNLGDYYNEQFF.

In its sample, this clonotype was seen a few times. CDR3 nucleotides: TGTGCCAGCATCGATAACAGGGGGCGTCTAGATGGCTACACCTTC. This codes for CASIDNRGRLDGYTF. This rearrangement joins TRBV12-3 or TRBV12-4 to TRBJ1-2; 9 positions match TRBD1. Trimming took 7 bases from V and 6 from J; bases not matched to a gene: 12. CDR3 length equals 15 residues.

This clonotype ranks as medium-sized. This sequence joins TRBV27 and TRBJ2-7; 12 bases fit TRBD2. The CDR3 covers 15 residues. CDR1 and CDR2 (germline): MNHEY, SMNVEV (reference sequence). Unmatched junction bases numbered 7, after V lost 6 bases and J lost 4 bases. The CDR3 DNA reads TGTGCCAGCAGGTCGGGACTAGCGGGTTTATACGAGCAGTACTTC. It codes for CASRSGLAGLYEQYF.

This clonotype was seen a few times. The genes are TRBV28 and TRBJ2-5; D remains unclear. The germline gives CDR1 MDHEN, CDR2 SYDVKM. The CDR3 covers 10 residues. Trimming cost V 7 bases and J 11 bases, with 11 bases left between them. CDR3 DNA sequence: TGTGCCAGCAAAAAAGGAGAACAGTACTTC. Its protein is CASKKGEQYF.

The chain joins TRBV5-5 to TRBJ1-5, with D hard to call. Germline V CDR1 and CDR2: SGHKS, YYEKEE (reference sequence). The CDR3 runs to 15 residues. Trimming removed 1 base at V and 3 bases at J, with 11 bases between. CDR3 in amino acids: CASSLYEQNNQPQHF. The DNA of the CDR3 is TGTGCCAGCAGCTTGTACGAACAGAACAATCAGCCCCAGCATTTT.

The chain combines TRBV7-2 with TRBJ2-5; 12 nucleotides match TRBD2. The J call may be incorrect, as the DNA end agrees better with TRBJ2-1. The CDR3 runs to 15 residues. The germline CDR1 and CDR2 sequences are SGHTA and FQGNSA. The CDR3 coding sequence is TGTGCCAGCAGCTTACCGGGACTAGCGGGTCCGGAGCAGTTCTTC. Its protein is CASSLPGLAGPEQFF.

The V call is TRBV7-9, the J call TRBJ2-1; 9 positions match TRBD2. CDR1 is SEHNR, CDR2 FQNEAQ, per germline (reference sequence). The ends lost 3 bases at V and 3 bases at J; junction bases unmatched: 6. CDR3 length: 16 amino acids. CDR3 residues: CASSFGGRAGYNEQFF. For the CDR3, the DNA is TGTGCCAGCAGCTTCGGCGGGAGGGCCGGCTACAATGAGCAGTTCTTC.